Reported below is one TCR beta chain. This clone's antigen is unknown. Base qualities are not provided; no much larger clone lies one nucleotide away. This sample is drawn from a study of cytomegalovirus exposure and HLA in healthy donors (TCRdb year 2017). Broadly, across the study: According to a later analysis, the 120 or so validation repertoires were produced on the same platform as the 666 repertoires of the first cohort. The study was designed to test whether signatures of past pathogen exposure could be identified by cataloging public T cell receptors. In addition to the first cohort of 666 subjects, a separate validation cohort of about 120 different subjects was used. The study combined high-throughput TCR immunosequencing, statistical association of individual TCRs with disease status, and machine learning to predict cytomegalovirus infection status.

Library preparation was by the immunoSEQ multiplex PCR assay. As for how the authors treated the data: A statistical classification framework was built for diagnosing cytomegalovirus status from the catalog of TCR beta chain sequences. The immuneACCESS repertoire file appears here via TCRdb, limited to in-frame rearrangements. These files lack a portion of the clones; in checked studies, under half of the deficit traces to unresolved V genes, and the cause of the others is not known. Clone size and the V and J calls come from that table; the DNA yielded D and trimming. The sample contains some 170,000 clones, approximately 86% of them found a single time. Over 2% of the sample is taken by the ten largest. Separate from the approximately 700-subject first cohort, the validation cohort of 95 to 150 subjects was the group to which the donors belonged. V drops 5 bases and J drops 13 bases, leaving 3 bases in between. Reading the germline V gene gives CDR1 MDHEN and CDR2 SYDVKM. From the cysteine through the phenylalanine, the CDR3 covers 9 amino acids. Only CDR3 DNA remains: 27 bases, in frame from the first base.

The research as a whole found: The study listed 164 TCR beta chains as associated with cytomegalovirus. In vitro tests confirmed that a few of the cytomegalovirus-associated TCR beta chains recognize cytomegalovirus antigens. Most TCR sequences were seen in very few donors, while some public TCRs were found in many individuals. The classifier was reported to diagnose cytomegalovirus status with high specificity and sensitivity in both the original and validation cohorts. The authors suggested that the approach could potentially be generalized to other disease states and immunological phenotypes. All 120 or so repertoires were used to score co-occurrence in the validation cohort in a later analysis, because that analysis had no HLA typing for the cohort. In a later analysis, TCRs clustered in the first cohort were found to also tend to co-occur in the roughly 130 validation repertoires, with approximately 93% of cluster scores above 0.

The chain couples TRBV28 to TRBJ1-6, with no confidently assigned D gene. Sequenced sample: PBMCs. The TCR sequence derives from a man aged 30 to 39 in good health and CMV-seropositive. The CDR3 sequence is CASSPPLHF. The DNA reads TGTGCCAGCAGTCCTCCCCTCCACTTT. With all but the CDR3 taken from the reference TRBV28 and TRBJ1-6 genes, the full variable domain is: DVKVTQSSRYLVKRTGEKVFLECVQDMDHENMFWYRQDPGLGLRLIYFSYDVKMKEKGDIPEGYSVSREKKERFSLILESASTNQTSMYLCASSPPLHFGNGTRLTVT.